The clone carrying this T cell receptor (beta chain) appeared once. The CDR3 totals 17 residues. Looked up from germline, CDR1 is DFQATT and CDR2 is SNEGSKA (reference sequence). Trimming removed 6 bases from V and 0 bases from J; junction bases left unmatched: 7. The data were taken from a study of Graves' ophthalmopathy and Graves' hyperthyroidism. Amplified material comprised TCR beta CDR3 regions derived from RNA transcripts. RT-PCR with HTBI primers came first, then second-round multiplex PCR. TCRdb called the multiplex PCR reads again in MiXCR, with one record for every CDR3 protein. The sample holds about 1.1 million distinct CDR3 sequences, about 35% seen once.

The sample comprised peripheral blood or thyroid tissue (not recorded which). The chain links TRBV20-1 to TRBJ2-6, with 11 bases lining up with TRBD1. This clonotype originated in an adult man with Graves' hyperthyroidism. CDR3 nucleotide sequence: TGCAGTGCCACCGGGACAGGGGGAAACTCTGGGGCCAACGTCCTGACTTTC. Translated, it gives CSATGTGGNSGANVLTF.